This TCR beta chain was sequenced for a study of cytomegalovirus exposure and HLA in healthy donors. Looking at the study overall: Earlier work reported roughly 120 million unique TCR beta sequences from about 190 million T cells. Notes on the study in general: Analyzed later, most CMV-associated TCR beta chains appeared HLA-restricted.

With respect to this clone: Its specificity is unknown.

Germline loops: CDR1 MNHEY, CDR2 SVGAGI. The CDR3 sequence is 11 residues long. V was pared by 6 bases and J by 6 bases, with 8 bases between. Use of 60 Vbeta and 13 Jbeta primers characterized the PCR. Original methodology: It was a later analysis that counted 83 million or so unique TCR beta chains, of which around 11 million were shared. Sequencing used immunoSEQ multiplex PCR; TCRdb keeps in-frame clones, though not all of them. V and J calls and clone size follow that table, whereas D and trimming were derived from the DNA. The sample lists roughly 200,000 clones; around 82% were seen once. The V call is TRBV6-5, the J call TRBJ1-1; D perhaps matches TRBD1 (6 bases). This TCR came from a woman in her 30s in good health and CMV-seronegative. Sequenced: PBMCs. The CDR3 nucleotides read TGTGCCAGCAGGACAGGTCCTGAAGCTTTCTTT. It is translated as CASRTGPEAFF.